This T cell receptor (beta chain) was retrieved from a study of beta chain features in type 1 diabetes. The entirety of the isolated RNA underwent reverse transcription, so expressed TCRB transcripts were sequenced. This table comes from immunoSEQ multiplex PCR, and its TCRdb copy is limited to in-frame clones, with some not included. The table lists under 900,000 clones, 15% to 20% of them singletons. This clone was counted between two and nine times. One heparinised draw of blood, averaging roughly 110 mL, came from each donor. Sorting that relied on CD45RO/CCR7/CD25/CD127/CD95/CD27 yielded CD4+ naive, central memory, regulatory and stem cell-like memory cells. The CDR3 consists of 14 residues. With V trimmed by 4 bases and J by 7 bases, 7 bases remained unmatched. Germline CDR1 is MGHDK and CDR2 is SYGVNS.

Sequencing used naive CD4+ T cells from blood. The receptor was isolated from a woman between 18 and 30 years old in good health. The gene calls are TRBV25-1 and TRBJ2-7, with 10 bases matching TRBD2. Written as DNA, the CDR3 is TGTGCCAGCAGTGCTAGCGGGAGCTTGGGGGAGCAGTACTTC. This codes for CASSASGSLGEQYF.